The T cell receptor beta chain described here comes from a study of cytotoxic CD8 clonotypes in ibrutinib-treated CLL. Trimming stripped 3 bases from V and 1 base from J, with 6 bases between. CDR1 and CDR2 from the germline V gene are KGHSH and LQKENI. The length of the CDR3 is 13 residues. This clone was found many times. The antigen remains unidentified. Data came from immunoSEQ multiplex PCR; TCRdb stores just in-frame clones and leaves some out. This sample has nearly 300,000 clones; more than 70% occur once, and the top ten carry about 5%. Study results and limitations: Treatment left the uncommon public clonotypes either contracted or stable in frequency. Sampling schedules were unmatched across sustained-remission and progressing patients.

The sequencing used PBMCs, collected at disease progression, from a patient treated with ibrutinib. The J gene is TRBJ2-5, the V gene TRBV18; no firm D call. The clonotype comes from a human donor with chronic lymphocytic leukemia. CDR3 in amino acids: CASSPVIQETQYF. DNA of the CDR3: TGTGCCAGCTCACCGGTCATCCAAGAGACCCAGTACTTC. Filled out from reference TRBV18 and TRBJ2-5, the complete variable domain reads NAGVMQNPRHLVRRRGQEARLRCSPMKGHSHVYWYRQLPEEGLKFMVYLQKENIIDESGMPKERFSAEFPKEGPSILRIQQVVRGDSAAYFCASSPVIQETQYFGPGTRLLVL.